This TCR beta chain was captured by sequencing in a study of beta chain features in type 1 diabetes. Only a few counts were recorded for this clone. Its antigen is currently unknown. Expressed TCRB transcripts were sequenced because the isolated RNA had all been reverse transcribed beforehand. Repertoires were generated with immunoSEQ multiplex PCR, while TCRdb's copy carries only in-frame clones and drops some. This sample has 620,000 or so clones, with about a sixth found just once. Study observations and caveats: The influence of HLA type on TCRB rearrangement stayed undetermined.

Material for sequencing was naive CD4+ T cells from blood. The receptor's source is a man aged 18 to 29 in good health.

CDR3 DNA: TGTGCCAGCAAATTGGTGAACACCGGGGAGCTGTTTTTT. This translates into CASKLVNTGELFF. The chain links TRBV27 to TRBJ2-2; no clear D gene. CDR1 MNHEY and CDR2 SMNVEV come from the germline V gene (reference sequence). This CDR3 is built from 13 residues. V was cut by 7 bases and J by 1 base, with 7 bases left in between.